Presented here are 18 T cell receptor beta chains from one specimen sequenced in a study of blood T cell repertoires in COVID-19. Generated by immunoSEQ multiplex PCR, the TCRdb table keeps only in-frame clones and is missing some. The sample shows around 60,000 clones, around nine tenths of them seen only once. The source material was peripheral blood. These receptor sequences come from a human donor in a cohort sampled during active COVID-19.

The J gene is TRBJ1-2, the V gene TRBV9, with D tentatively TRBD1 (6 bases). Germline assignment: CDR1 SGDLS and CDR2 YYNGEE. The CDR3 sequence is 12 residues long. The CDR3 region has the DNA TGTGCGTCGGGGGGCCCGAACTATGGCTACACCTTC. This encodes CASGGPNYGYTF. Full variable domain (missing parts from reference TRBV9 and TRBJ1-2): DSGVTQTPKHLITATGQRVTLRCSPRSGDLSVYWYQQSLDQGLQFLIQYYNGEERAKGNILERFSAQQFPDLHSELNLSSLELGDSALYFCASGGPNYGYTFGSGTRLTVV.

The chain uses TRBV7-2 and TRBJ1-2; 9 nucleotides line up with TRBD1. The CDR3 length is 13 residues. Losses at the gene ends were 4 bases for V and 4 bases for J; bases not matched to a gene: 1. Germline values: CDR1 SGHTA, CDR2 FQGNSA. The CDR3 DNA follows: TGTGCCAGCAGCTGGGACAGGGCCTATGGCTACACCTTC. This translates into CASSWDRAYGYTF.

This clone was seen just once. The chain employs TRBV28 and TRBJ1-4; 10 bases agree with TRBD1. The germline gives CDR1 MDHEN, CDR2 SYDVKM. V shed 3 bases, J shed 8 bases, and the junction held 3 bases outside the gene matches. This CDR3 contains 14 residues. CDR3 loop: CASSFRDRGEKLFF. The CDR3 DNA is TGTGCCAGCAGTTTCAGGGACAGGGGCGAAAAACTGTTTTTT.

J is TRBJ1-1 and V is TRBV21-1; TRBD1 reflects the table's D call only, with no check against the DNA. TRBV21-1 is reported as a pseudogene. The CDR3 has 14 amino acids. This CDR3 is CASPCTTENTEAFF. CDR3 in DNA: TGTGCCTCTCCCTGCACAACAGAGAACACTGAAGCTTTCTTT.

The rearrangement joins TRBV7-9 to TRBJ2-1, with D perhaps matching TRBD2 (6 bases). This CDR3 has 16 residues. With 3 bases removed from V and 7 bases from J, the gap between germline ends came to 19 bases. Germline loops: CDR1 SEHNR, CDR2 FQNEAQ (reference sequence). DNA of the CDR3: TGTGCCAGCAGCTTCCTTAGTGGGCTAGCGTTAAATGAGCAGTTCTTC. This sequence encodes CASSFLSGLALNEQFF.

The chain joins TRBV9 to TRBJ2-1, with D possibly matching TRBD2 (5 bases). Germline lookup yields CDR1 SGDLS and CDR2 YYNGEE. The CDR3 sequence is 14 residues long. V was trimmed by 0 bases and J by 9 bases, leaving 13 bases between them. The CDR3 sequence is CASSVEPPAGEQFF. CDR3 bases: TGTGCCAGCAGCGTAGAGCCCCCCGCGGGTGAGCAGTTCTTC.

Comment on this clone: One end of the junction varies from germline; a read error may be responsible. The chain is built from TRBV3-1 (or the pseudogene TRBV3-2) and TRBJ1-3, with unresolved D. The V gene's germline CDR1 is LGHDT and CDR2 YNNKEL (reference sequence). This CDR3 is 12 amino acids long. The CDR3: CASSQGRLPANF. The CDR3 DNA reads TGTGCCAGCAGCCAAGGGCGACTCCCGGCGAATTTT.

The chain links TRBV27 to TRBJ1-2, with TRBD1 as a possible D gene (6 bases). Germline values: CDR1 MNHEY, CDR2 SMNVEV (reference sequence). Trimming pared 0 bases from V and 3 bases from J, leaving 8 bases between. The CDR3 is 14 amino acids. CDR3 in DNA: TGTGCCAGCAGTTTATCAGGACAGCACTATGGCTACACCTTC. Residues: CASSLSGQHYGYTF.

This clone was counted once. The rearrangement links TRBV2 to TRBJ1-6; D gene unclear. Trimming took off 7 bases at V and 8 bases at J, with 15 bases between the two ends. In germline, CDR1 is SNHLY, CDR2 FYNNEI. The CDR3 has 14 amino acids. The CDR3 reads CASNLGGHDSPLHF. In DNA form, the CDR3 reads TGTGCCAGCAACTTGGGAGGTCACGATTCACCCCTCCACTTT.

The chain uses TRBV28 and TRBJ2-1; 8 positions agree with TRBD1. Looked up from germline, CDR1 is MDHEN and CDR2 is SYDVKM. V shed 5 bases and J 6 bases; nucleotides not matched to a gene: 6. The CDR3 consists of 14 residues. The CDR3 protein is CASSAPDRVNEQFF. The DNA for the CDR3 is TGTGCCAGCAGTGCCCCGGACAGGGTCAATGAGCAGTTCTTC.

In its sample, this clone was seen a few times. The chain employs TRBV4-1 and TRBJ1-1, with TRBD1 identical over 8 bases. V was pared by 4 bases and J by 0 bases, with 10 bases of the junction left unmatched. The germline gives CDR1 MGHRA, CDR2 YSYEKL. CDR3 size: 17 residues. This CDR3 reads CASSPQGQESMNTEAFF. Written as DNA, the CDR3 is TGCGCCAGCAGCCCTCAGGGACAGGAGAGCATGAACACTGAAGCTTTCTTT.

This chain's CDR3 is CASSEGHKNTEAFF. Written as DNA, the CDR3 is TGTGCCAGCAGTGAAGGACATAAGAACACTGAAGCTTTCTTT. V is TRBV2 and J is TRBJ1-1; no clear D. Between the trimmed V and J ends, which lost 1 base and 1 base, there was a span of 7 bases. This CDR3 is 14 amino acids long. The germline V gene encodes CDR1 SNHLY and CDR2 FYNNEI.

The chain joins TRBV12-3 or TRBV12-4 to TRBJ1-1; unclear D gene. There are 13 residues in the CDR3. Deletions cut 5 bases from V and 4 bases from J, with 11 bases between. CDR3 residues: CASSLGLGTEAFF. The DNA of the CDR3 is TGTGCCAGCAGTCTTGGACTGGGCACTGAAGCTTTCTTT.

The gene calls are TRBV5-4 and TRBJ2-3, with 11 bases identical to TRBD2. This CDR3 region has 15 residues. Germline CDR1 reads SGHNT; CDR2 reads YYREEE (reference sequence). The V and J ends lost 0 bases and 5 bases, in that order; junction bases with no gene match: 2. The CDR3 reads CASSLALAGVDTQYF. CDR3 DNA sequence: TGTGCCAGCAGCTTGGCACTAGCGGGAGTAGATACGCAGTATTTT.

V is TRBV7-2 and J is TRBJ2-2; 10 bases align to TRBD1. Germline V gene lookup returns CDR1 SGHTA and CDR2 FQGNSA. This CDR3 contains 16 residues. V dropped 5 bases and J dropped 6; count of bases not matched to a gene: 9. In nucleotides, the CDR3 is TGTGCCAGCAGCCCCCCGGGACAGGGGCGTTCCGGGGAGCTGTTTTTT. Residues: CASSPPGQGRSGELFF.

The V gene is TRBV7-9, the J gene TRBJ2-5; 11 nucleotides align to TRBD1. The germline CDR1 and CDR2 sequences are SEHNR and FQNEAQ (reference sequence). The CDR3 loop spans 17 amino acids. The trim removed 5 bases at V and 0 bases at J, leaving 8 bases unmatched. The CDR3 nucleotides read TGTGCCAGCAGCCCGCCCGGACAGGGGGCGAACCAAGAGACCCAGTACTTC. Protein sequence: CASSPPGQGANQETQYF. The full variable domain, completed using reference TRBV7-9 and TRBJ2-5, is DTGVSQNPRHKITKRGQNVTFRCDPISEHNRLYWYRQTLGQGPEFLTYFQNEAQLEKSRLLSDRFSAERPKGSFSTLEIQRTEQGDSAMYLCASSPPGQGANQETQYFGPGTRLLVL.

The DNA for the CDR3 is TGCGCCAGCAGCCAAGGGGGAGGGACAGGGGGCCAAGAGACCCAGTACTTC. It translates to CASSQGGGTGGQETQYF. The chain links TRBV4-1 to TRBJ2-5; 11 bases line up with TRBD1. Germline CDR1 is MGHRA and CDR2 is YSYEKL. Losses at the gene ends were 1 base for V and 1 base for J; bases not matched to a gene: 5. There are 17 residues in the CDR3.

The chain joins TRBV6-5 to TRBJ2-7, with D possibly matching TRBD1 (6 bases). Trimming removed 5 bases at V and 0 bases at J, with 8 bases between. The CDR3 is made up of 13 amino acids. Germline V gene sequence: CDR1 MNHEY, CDR2 SVGAGI. Here the CDR3 reads CASSRDTSYEQYF. In DNA, the CDR3 is TGTGCCAGCAGTCGGGACACCTCCTACGAGCAGTACTTC.